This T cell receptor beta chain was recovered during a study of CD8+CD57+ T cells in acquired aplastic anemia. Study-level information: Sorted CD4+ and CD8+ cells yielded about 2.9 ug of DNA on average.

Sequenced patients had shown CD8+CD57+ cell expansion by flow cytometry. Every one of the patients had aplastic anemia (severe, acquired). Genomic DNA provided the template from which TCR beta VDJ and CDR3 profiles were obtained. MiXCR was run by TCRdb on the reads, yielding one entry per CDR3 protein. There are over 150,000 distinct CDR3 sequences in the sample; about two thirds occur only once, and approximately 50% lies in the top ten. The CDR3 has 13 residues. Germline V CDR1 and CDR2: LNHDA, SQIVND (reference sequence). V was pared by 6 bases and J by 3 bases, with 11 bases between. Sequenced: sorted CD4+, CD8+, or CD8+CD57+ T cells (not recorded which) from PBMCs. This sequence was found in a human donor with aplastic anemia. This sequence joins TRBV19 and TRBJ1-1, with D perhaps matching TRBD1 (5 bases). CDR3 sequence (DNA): TGTGCCAGTAGGGGACCCCCGGACACTGAAGCTTTCTTT. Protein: CASRGPPDTEAFF.